What follows are 27 T cell receptor beta chains derived from one specimen sequenced in a study of T-cell reconstitution after alpha-beta-depleted transplantation in children. Unique molecular identifiers were incorporated into the prepared TCRbeta library. TCRdb re-derived calls from the PCR reads in MiXCR, one entry per CDR3 protein. The data contain hundreds of thousands of distinct CDR3 sequences, around 16% of them singletons. Sample: PBMCs from the stem cell graft donor, taken from the stem cell graft. These receptors came from a human donor who donated a stem cell graft to a child with acute myeloid leukemia.

The rearrangement links TRBV11-2 to TRBJ2-7, with 11 bases aligning to TRBD1. V lost 10 bases to trimming and J lost 6 bases; unmatched junction nucleotides: 14. Germline V gene sequence: CDR1 SGHAT, CDR2 FQNNGV. This CDR3 contains 15 residues. CDR3 nucleotides: TGTGCCACCCGTCTCGGGACAGGGGGTTTGGCCGAGCAGTACTTC. Protein product: CATRLGTGGLAEQYF.

This chain joins TRBV20-1 and TRBJ2-1, with TRBD2 matching over 7 bases. The CDR3 runs 17 residues. The V gene end was trimmed by 1 base and the J gene end by 0 bases; junction bases not matched to a gene: 9. Per the germline V gene, CDR1 is DFQATT and CDR2 is SNEGSKA (reference sequence). CDR3 residues: CSARGGGDQLSYNEQFF. The CDR3 coding sequence is TGCAGTGCTAGAGGGGGGGGGGATCAGCTCTCCTACAATGAGCAGTTCTTC.

This clonotype has a count of ten or more. The chain recombines TRBV20-1 with TRBJ2-3; 13 positions agree with TRBD2. The V and J ends lost 1 base and 6 bases, in that order; junction bases with no gene match: 7. This CDR3 region has 16 residues. Germline V gene lookup returns CDR1 DFQATT and CDR2 SNEGSKA (reference sequence). CDR3 amino acids: CSARATSGGRRDTQYF. CDR3 bases: TGCAGTGCTAGAGCGACTAGCGGGGGGCGGAGGGATACGCAGTATTTT.

On this clonotype: This sequence may be a read error, since a much larger clone differs from it by one base. This chain connects TRBV20-1 to TRBJ1-1; no clear D. CDR3 size: 11 residues. CDR1 and CDR2 from the germline V gene are DFQATT and SNEGSKA (reference sequence). The CDR3 loop reads CSPSPLTEAFF. The CDR3, as DNA: TGCAGTCCTAGTCCCCTCACTGAAGCTTTCTTT.

This clonotype was seen many times. The genes are TRBV20-1 and TRBJ2-4, with 8 bases fitting TRBD1. The germline V gene has CDR1 DFQATT and CDR2 SNEGSKA (reference sequence). Trimming removed 3 bases from V and 3 bases from J; junction bases left unmatched: 10. This CDR3 has 16 residues. The DNA of the CDR3 is TGCAGTGCTAGTGGACAGGGAGGTGTGGGCAAAAACATTCAGTACTTC. Its protein product is CSASGQGGVGKNIQYF.

In its sample, this clonotype was seen a few times. This chain links TRBV4-2 with TRBJ2-5; D possibly corresponds to TRBD2 (6 bases). The CDR3 extends over 17 amino acids. Trimming took 1 base from V and 1 from J, leaving 16 bases between them. The germline CDR1 and CDR2 sequences are LGHNA and YNFKEQ. The CDR3 spells CASSQGGGSGLQETQYF. CDR3 bases: TGTGCCAGCAGCCAAGGAGGAGGGTCCGGTCTCCAAGAGACCCAGTACTTC.

The gene calls are TRBV7-3 and TRBJ2-4; weak D call: TRBD1 (5 bases). Germline assignment: CDR1 SGHTA and CDR2 FQGTGA. V was trimmed by 4 bases and J by 0 bases, leaving 10 bases between them. The CDR3 runs to 15 residues. CDR3 protein: CASSSDSLAKNIQYF. In nucleotides, the CDR3 is TGTGCCAGCAGCTCCGACAGCCTAGCCAAAAACATTCAGTACTTC.

This clonotype was detected ten times or more. The chain joins TRBV20-1 to TRBJ1-1; D possibly corresponds to TRBD1 (5 bases). This CDR3 has 14 residues. CDR1 and CDR2 from the germline V gene are DFQATT and SNEGSKA (reference sequence). V was shortened by 6 bases and J by 3 bases, with 17 bases between the two germline ends. CDR3 region: CSALSQGADTEAFF. CDR3 coding DNA: TGCAGTGCCCTTTCTCAGGGAGCGGACACTGAAGCTTTCTTT.

The chain joins TRBV7-2 to TRBJ1-6; D gene unclear. V was trimmed by 5 bases and J by 8 bases, leaving 13 bases between them. The germline V gene encodes CDR1 SGHTA and CDR2 FQGNSA. The CDR3 spans 14 residues. The CDR3 here is CASSRVQLDSPLHF. The CDR3 region has the DNA TGTGCCAGCAGCAGGGTCCAGTTGGATTCACCCCTCCACTTT.

Written as DNA, the CDR3 is TGTGCCAGCAGCTTAGAATCAGTTGGCTACACCTTC. Translation: CASSLESVGYTF. The rearrangement uses TRBV11-2 and TRBJ1-2; D unresolved. The CDR3 totals 12 residues. Trimming cost V 0 bases and J 7 bases, with 6 bases left between them. Germline CDR1 is SGHAT and CDR2 is FQNNGV.

For this clonotype: At one end, the junction sequence differs from germline, possibly due to a read error. V is TRBV6-5 and J is TRBJ1-6; 9 nucleotides line up with TRBD1. This CDR3 contains 14 residues. Germline CDR1 and CDR2: MNHEY and SVGAGI. The CDR3 reads CSSSSGTGYSPLHF. CDR3 in DNA: TGTTCCAGCAGTTCCGGGACAGGGTATTCACCCCTCCACTTT.

The J gene is TRBJ2-1, the V gene TRBV7-8; 8 nucleotides agree with TRBD1. J was trimmed by 3 bases and V by 5 bases; bases with no gene match: 6. The germline gives CDR1 SGHVS, CDR2 FQNEAQ. There are 15 residues in the CDR3. CDR3 DNA sequence: TGTGCCAGCAGCCCCGGGACAGGCTTCTACAATGAGCAGTTCTTC. As protein: CASSPGTGFYNEQFF.

This clonotype has at least ten counts. This chain uses TRBV4-3 with TRBJ2-5; TRBD2 agrees at 8 bases. This CDR3 contains 14 residues. Trimming cost V 0 bases and J 5 bases; bases outside gene matches: 2. Germline V gene sequence: CDR1 LGHNA, CDR2 YSLEER. The CDR3 region has the DNA TGCGCCAGCAGCCAAGAACTAGCGGAGGAGACCCAGTACTTC. Translating gives CASSQELAEETQYF.

This clonotype was seen many times. This sequence joins TRBV12-3 or TRBV12-4 and TRBJ2-5; 7 bases line up with TRBD2. Trimming cost V 7 bases and J 5 bases; bases outside gene matches: 10. The CDR3 is made up of 14 amino acids. The CDR3 loop is CASTLRGGDETQYF. The CDR3 DNA sequence: TGTGCCAGCACCCTAAGGGGAGGGGACGAGACCCAGTACTTC.

This clonotype came up many times. The V gene is TRBV6-5, the J gene TRBJ2-5, with TRBD2 matching over 7 bases. The germline gives CDR1 MNHEY, CDR2 SVGAGI. The junction had 1 base not matched to a gene; V was cut back by 0 bases and J by 3 bases. The CDR3 contains 14 residues. CDR3 sequence: CASSYSRGKETQYF. CDR3 DNA sequence: TGTGCCAGCAGTTACTCGCGGGGGAAAGAGACCCAGTACTTC.

This clonotype turned up a few times. The chain uses TRBV11-2 and TRBJ2-1; unclear D gene. Germline V gives CDR1 SGHAT, CDR2 FQNNGV. The CDR3 extends over 12 amino acids. V lost 11 bases to trimming and J lost 8 bases, with 16 bases between them. The CDR3 DNA sequence: TGTGCCGCCCGTGGCTGGGGTTATGAGCAGTTCTTC. It codes for CAARGWGYEQFF. The complete variable domain, with remaining parts taken from reference TRBV11-2 and TRBJ2-1, reads EAGVAQSPRYKIIEKRQSVAFWCNPISGHATLYWYQQILGQGPKLLIQFQNNGVVDDSQLPKDRFSAERLKGVDSTLKIQPAKLEDSAVYLCAARGWGYEQFFGPGTRLTVL.

A few counts support this clonotype. The rearrangement uses TRBV5-5 and TRBJ2-2, with D perhaps matching TRBD1 (5 bases). The germline CDR1 and CDR2 sequences are SGHKS and YYEKEE (reference sequence). Trimming took off 3 bases at V and 0 bases at J, with 12 bases between the two ends. CDR3 size: 16 residues. This chain's CDR3 is CASSSRVGPNTGELFF. CDR3 bases: TGTGCCAGCAGCTCCAGGGTAGGACCGAACACCGGGGAGCTGTTTTTT.

The sample holds one count of this clonotype. This chain joins TRBV5-5 and TRBJ2-7; 10 positions match TRBD1. V was pared by 2 bases and J by 3 bases, with 5 bases of the junction left unmatched. This CDR3 has 15 amino acids. CDR1 is SGHKS, CDR2 YYEKEE, per germline (reference sequence). The CDR3 is CASSFLTGGYYEQYV. As DNA, the CDR3 is TGTGCCAGCAGCTTCTTGACAGGGGGCTACTACGAGCAGTACGTC.

The chain uses TRBV7-2 and TRBJ2-1; the D gene is possibly TRBD2 (7 bases). Per the germline V gene, CDR1 is SGHTA and CDR2 is FQGNSA. CDR3 length equals 15 residues. V was cut by 6 bases and J by 3 bases, with 15 bases left in between. The CDR3 DNA is TGTGCCAGCAGGGGAGGGGGGGCCATCTACAATGAGCAGTTCTTC. Residues: CASRGGGAIYNEQFF.

The chain is built from TRBV18 and TRBJ1-2; D is unresolved. CDR1 is KGHSH and CDR2 is LQKENI in the germline V gene. V dropped 0 bases and J dropped 5 bases, with 13 bases sitting between them. The CDR3 extends over 15 amino acids. As DNA, the CDR3 is TGTGCCAGCTCACCACCGCTCGGGGTTGCGTATGGCTACACCTTC. This codes for CASSPPLGVAYGYTF.

Ten or more counts support this clonotype. The chain is built from TRBV6-5 and TRBJ1-6; D is ambiguous. Trimming took off 4 bases at V and 10 bases at J, with 14 bases between the two ends. Germline V gene sequence: CDR1 MNHEY, CDR2 SVGAGI. The CDR3 loop spans 14 amino acids. The CDR3 DNA reads TGTGCCAGCAGTTCCTTGGCCACTGGATCACCCCTCCACTTT. Translated, it gives CASSSLATGSPLHF.

This clonotype was recorded at least ten times. V is TRBV5-1 and J is TRBJ2-1; 7 nucleotides agree with TRBD2. V shed 3 bases and J 7 bases; nucleotides not matched to a gene: 10. The CDR3 sequence is 15 residues long. CDR1 and CDR2 (germline): SGHRS, YFSETQ. The CDR3, as DNA: TGCGCCAGCAGCTCATCCGGGACTAATTTAAATGAGCAGTTCTTC. Amino acid sequence: CASSSSGTNLNEQFF.

This sequence joins TRBV12-3 or TRBV12-4 and TRBJ1-5; D gene uncertain. Trimming shortened V by 6 bases and J by 1 base, and 22 bases separated the two germline ends. The CDR3 has 18 residues. CDR3 sequence reads: CASSPVLLSALSNQPQHF. The CDR3 coding sequence is TGTGCCAGCAGCCCGGTACTCCTATCAGCGTTGAGCAATCAGCCCCAGCATTTT.

For this clonotype: A read error may account for a junction end that differs from germline. This chain uses TRBV20-1 with TRBJ2-7, with TRBD2 matching 8 bases. CDR3 length: 16 amino acids. In germline, CDR1 is DFQATT, CDR2 SNEGSKA (reference sequence). CDR3 protein: CCARAGGGLSSYEQYF. The CDR3 nucleotides read TGCTGTGCTAGAGCCGGGGGGGGATTAAGCTCCTACGAGCAGTACTTC.

J is TRBJ1-3 and V is TRBV6-1; 7 bases map to TRBD1. After removal of 6 bases from V and 2 bases from J, the junction contained 7 bases not matched to a gene. The CDR3 is 15 residues long. Germline V gene sequence: CDR1 MNHNS, CDR2 SASEGT. CDR3 residues: CASSQDRAPGNTIYF. The CDR3 DNA follows: TGTGCCAGCAGCCAAGACAGGGCCCCTGGAAACACCATATATTTT.

This clonotype has a handful of counts. The gene calls are TRBV5-1 and TRBJ2-7; D is perhaps TRBD1 or TRBD2 (5 bases each). The V end was cut by 4 bases, the J end by 2 bases, with 22 bases between. The CDR3 extends over 17 amino acids. From germline, CDR1 is SGHRS and CDR2 YFSETQ. CDR3 nucleotide sequence: TGCGCCAGCAGCCCCGACGGCTCCGGGACGCTAGCCTACGAGCAGTACGTC. Protein: CASSPDGSGTLAYEQYV.

This clonotype was seen at least ten times. The chain is built from TRBV12-3 or TRBV12-4 and TRBJ2-7; TRBD1 is a possible D gene (5 bases). The CDR3 is 14 residues long. Trimming took off 3 bases at V and 2 bases at J, with 11 bases between the two ends. The CDR3 nucleotides are TGTGCCAGCAGTTTGGGTAGGGGCCCCTACGAGCAGTACGTC. Amino acid sequence: CASSLGRGPYEQYV.